The 30 T cell receptor beta chains below all came from one sample that was sequenced in a study of CD8 T cells in ankylosing spondylitis. MiXCR, applied by TCRdb to the 5' RACE reads, yields one record per CDR3 protein. The sample has hundreds of thousands of distinct CDR3 sequences; 20% are singletons. The specimen was blood, either unsorted or a sorted T cell fraction (not recorded which). All receptors come from a male donor with ankylosing spondylitis or in good health (not recorded which).

A few counts support this clonotype. The chain has TRBV14 and TRBJ2-5; TRBD1 is a possible D gene (6 bases). Germline V lookup: CDR1 SGHDN, CDR2 FVKESK. This CDR3 is built from 15 residues. V was trimmed by 1 base and J by 5 bases, leaving 14 bases between them. CDR3 in amino acids: CASSQVAGDGETQYF. The CDR3 DNA follows: TGTGCCAGCAGCCAAGTGGCAGGGGATGGGGAGACCCAGTACTTC.

The chain couples TRBV29-1 to TRBJ2-3; tentatively, D is TRBD1 or TRBD2 (5 bases each). This CDR3 is 16 amino acids long. Germline values: CDR1 SQVTM, CDR2 ANQGSEA. Trimming took off 1 base at V and 0 bases at J, with 14 bases between the two ends. DNA for the CDR3: TGCAGCGTTGAAGTCTTCGTTCGGGACAGCACAGATACGCAGTATTTT. Its translation is CSVEVFVRDSTDTQYF.

This clonotype was recorded a few times. The chain couples TRBV12-3 or TRBV12-4 to TRBJ2-2; D not certain. V was shortened by 3 bases and J by 7 bases, with 3 bases between the two germline ends. This CDR3 contains 11 residues. In DNA, the CDR3 is TGTGCCAGCAGTTTCAACGGGGAGCTGTTTTTT. Translation: CASSFNGELFF.

The chain has TRBV5-6 and TRBJ2-1; 10 bases are shared with TRBD2. Germline loops: CDR1 SGHDT, CDR2 YYEEEE. The V and J ends lost 1 base and 4 bases, in that order; junction bases with no gene match: 8. The CDR3 is made up of 17 amino acids. CDR3 nucleotide sequence: TGTGCCAGCAGCTTGTCGGTAGCGGGGGGTCCATACAATGAGCAGTTCTTC. This codes for CASSLSVAGGPYNEQFF.

V and J are TRBV7-9 and TRBJ2-5; no definite D call. The V gene's germline CDR1 is SEHNR and CDR2 FQNEAQ (reference sequence). V lost 6 bases and J lost 0, with 11 bases in between. CDR3 length equals 14 residues. As DNA, the CDR3 is TGTGCCAGCAGAAGCCGGACGGACCAAGAGACCCAGTACTTC. This encodes CASRSRTDQETQYF.

The rearrangement joins TRBV5-1 to TRBJ2-5, with D maybe TRBD2 (5 bases). Germline CDR1 SGHRS, CDR2 YFSETQ. The CDR3 has 13 residues. The V gene lost 1 base and the J gene lost 5 bases, with 9 bases spanning the gap. CDR3 amino acids: CASSLWQRETQYF. The CDR3 DNA sequence: TGCGCCAGCAGCTTGTGGCAGCGGGAGACCCAGTACTTC.

This clonotype was observed a few times. This chain joins TRBV20-1 and TRBJ2-1; D may be TRBD1 (6 bases). Germline lookup yields CDR1 DFQATT and CDR2 SNEGSKA (reference sequence). V dropped 4 bases and J dropped 4 bases, with 11 bases sitting between them. CDR3 length equals 13 residues. The CDR3 DNA reads TGCAGTGCTATGGACAGCGAATACAATGAGCAGTTCTTC. Translated: CSAMDSEYNEQFF.

This clonotype was detected a few times. The V gene is TRBV7-9, the J gene TRBJ2-7, with 11 nucleotides matching TRBD2. The J segment lost 4 bases and the V segment lost 4 bases, leaving 6 bases of the junction unmatched. This CDR3 region has 15 residues. Germline V lookup: CDR1 SEHNR, CDR2 FQNEAQ (reference sequence). The CDR3 coding sequence is TGTGCCAGCAGCTCGCCGACTAGCGGGGTTTACGAGCAGTACTTC. It codes for CASSSPTSGVYEQYF.

Only a few counts were recorded for this clonotype. J is TRBJ2-2 and V is TRBV24-1; 12 bases agree with TRBD2. Germline V gene data show CDR1 as KGHDR and CDR2 as SFDVKD. This CDR3 is 17 amino acids long. J was trimmed by 4 bases and V by 4 bases; bases with no gene match: 6. The DNA for the CDR3 is TGTGCCACCAGTGACCCCCTAGCGGGGGGGAGCACCGGGGAGCTGTTTTTT. It yields the protein CATSDPLAGGSTGELFF.

Only a few counts were recorded for this clonotype. The chain couples TRBV20-1 to TRBJ1-4; the match to TRBD1 covers 9 bases. The CDR3 loop spans 15 amino acids. Germline CDR1 and CDR2: DFQATT and SNEGSKA (reference sequence). V shed 0 bases and J 7 bases; nucleotides not matched to a gene: 6. DNA of the CDR3: TGCAGTGCTAGAGAGTGGACAGGGGTTGGTGAAAAACTGTTTTTT. This translates into CSAREWTGVGEKLFF.

This clonotype showed up just a few times. The chain is built from TRBV5-6 and TRBJ2-3; 12 nucleotides agree with TRBD2. V shed 4 bases and J 2 bases; nucleotides not matched to a gene: 5. Germline assignment: CDR1 SGHDT and CDR2 YYEEEE. The length of the CDR3 is 16 residues. The CDR3 here is CASSKTSGGYTDTQYF. DNA for the CDR3: TGTGCCAGCAGCAAGACTAGCGGGGGTTACACAGATACGCAGTATTTT.

There are a few counts of this clonotype. This chain connects TRBV2 to TRBJ2-4, with unresolved D. CDR3 length equals 15 residues. V was clipped by 10 bases and J by 1 base, with 17 bases between them. Germline V gene lookup returns CDR1 SNHLY and CDR2 FYNNEI. CDR3 in amino acids: CATVGQARAKNIQYF. DNA for the CDR3: TGTGCCACAGTAGGGCAGGCTCGTGCCAAAAACATTCAGTACTTC.

The sample holds many counts of this clonotype. The genes are TRBV20-1 and TRBJ2-1, with D hard to call. Per germline, CDR1 DFQATT and CDR2 SNEGSKA (reference sequence). CDR3 size: 11 residues. Trimming stripped 2 bases from V and 9 bases from J, with 8 bases between. CDR3 nucleotides: TGCAGTGCTAGACTAGTTGGTGAGCAGTTCTTC. Translation gives CSARLVGEQFF.

There are a few counts of this clonotype. The CDR3, as DNA: TGCAGTGCTAGAATCGCAGGGGCCTACGAGCAGTACTTC. This translates into CSARIAGAYEQYF. The chain links TRBV20-1 to TRBJ2-7, with a possible D match to TRBD1 (6 bases). The CDR3 length is 13 residues. V was trimmed by 2 bases and J by 2 bases, leaving 10 bases between them. Germline V gives CDR1 DFQATT, CDR2 SNEGSKA (reference sequence).

The chain uses TRBV3-1 and TRBJ2-3; 10 nucleotides agree with TRBD2. Trimming at V came to 1 base and at J to 6 bases, leaving 7 bases not matched to a gene. CDR1 and CDR2 (germline): LGHDT, YNNKEL (reference sequence). This CDR3 is 16 amino acids long. CDR3 region: CASSQGSGGAWDTQYF. DNA of the CDR3: TGTGCCAGCAGCCAAGGAAGCGGGGGGGCCTGGGATACGCAGTATTTT.

The rearrangement links TRBV2 to TRBJ2-1; 8 bases are shared with TRBD2. The CDR3 totals 15 residues. The V segment lost 6 bases and the J segment 3 bases; nucleotides outside the gene matches: 7. CDR1 is SNHLY, CDR2 FYNNEI, per germline. CDR3 bases: TGTGCCAGCAGCCGGGGGGGAGGTTACTACAATGAGCAGTTCTTC. Its protein is CASSRGGGYYNEQFF.

The gene calls are TRBV15 and TRBJ1-1; D possibly corresponds to TRBD1 (5 bases). Germline V gene data show CDR1 as LNHNV and CDR2 as YYDKDF (reference sequence). V was clipped by 2 bases and J by 4 bases, with 11 bases between them. This CDR3 region has 14 residues. In DNA form, the CDR3 reads TGTGCCACCAGCAGAACCCTCCAGGGCACTGAAGCTTTCTTT. Translated: CATSRTLQGTEAFF.

This clonotype was recorded a few times. This chain connects TRBV3-1 to TRBJ2-3; TRBD2 matches at 8 bases. Losses at the gene ends were 4 bases for V and 4 bases for J; bases not matched to a gene: 4. Germline V gene lookup returns CDR1 LGHDT and CDR2 YNNKEL (reference sequence). CDR3 length: 14 amino acids. The CDR3 nucleotides are TGTGCCAGCAGCCTCGGGACTAGTCCAGATACGCAGTATTTT. This encodes CASSLGTSPDTQYF.

The rearrangement links TRBV7-9 to TRBJ2-7; D is undetermined. The CDR3 extends over 14 amino acids. Germline V lookup: CDR1 SEHNR, CDR2 FQNEAQ (reference sequence). The V end lost 5 bases, the J end lost 5 bases, and 16 bases lay between the germline ends. For the CDR3, the DNA is TGTGCCAGCAGCCCCCCGGATAAGCCCGACGAGCAGTACTTC. Protein sequence: CASSPPDKPDEQYF.

In its sample, this clonotype was seen a few times. J is TRBJ1-4 and V is TRBV4-2; no reliable D call. V was trimmed by 4 bases and J by 5 bases, leaving 14 bases between them. The CDR3 sequence is 15 residues long. Germline V gene lookup returns CDR1 LGHNA and CDR2 YNFKEQ. CDR3 sequence: CASSRVSETNEKLFF. As DNA, the CDR3 is TGTGCCAGCAGCCGCGTGAGTGAGACCAATGAAAAACTGTTTTTT.

The chain is built from TRBV2 and TRBJ2-5, with 10 bases aligning to TRBD1. Germline V CDR1 and CDR2: SNHLY, FYNNEI. The V gene end was trimmed by 4 bases and the J gene end by 5 bases; junction bases not matched to a gene: 10. This CDR3 is built from 16 residues. CDR3 protein: CASSVPTGGRWETQYF. The CDR3 DNA reads as TGTGCCAGCAGTGTCCCGACAGGGGGCCGGTGGGAGACCCAGTACTTC. The whole variable domain, filled in from reference TRBV2 and TRBJ2-5, reads EPEVTQTPSHQVTQMGQEVILRCVPISNHLYFYWYRQILGQKVEFLVSFYNNEISEKSEIFDDQFSVERPDGSNFTLKIRSTKLEDSAMYFCASSVPTGGRWETQYFGPGTRLLVL.

The chain joins TRBV29-1 to TRBJ2-5; D unresolved. V lost 2 bases and J 3 bases, leaving 10 bases between the germline ends. Germline V gene sequence: CDR1 SQVTM, CDR2 ANQGSEA. This CDR3 comprises 13 residues. Here the CDR3 reads CSVEREWKETQYF. The CDR3 DNA reads TGCAGCGTTGAAAGGGAATGGAAAGAGACCCAGTACTTC.

The CDR3 DNA reads TGCAGTGCTAGAGATCTAGGGTGGGGACAGGACTACACCTTC. This sequence encodes CSARDLGWGQDYTF. J is TRBJ1-2 and V is TRBV20-1, with 8 bases identical to TRBD1. CDR3 length: 14 residues. Germline CDR1 is DFQATT and CDR2 is SNEGSKA (reference sequence). Trimming cost V 0 bases and J 10 bases; bases outside gene matches: 10.

V gene TRBV4-1 combines with J gene TRBJ1-3; D uncertain. V was pared by 3 bases and J by 0 bases, with 9 bases between. Germline CDR1 and CDR2: MGHRA and YSYEKL. The CDR3 is made up of 15 amino acids. CDR3 region: CASSQADYSGNTIYF. The CDR3 DNA sequence: TGCGCCAGCAGCCAGGCAGACTACTCTGGAAACACCATATATTTT.

The gene calls are TRBV4-1 and TRBJ2-2; D might be TRBD1 (5 bases). The CDR3 is made up of 15 amino acids. Trimming left V 3 bases short and J 6 bases short, with 14 bases between. CDR1 MGHRA and CDR2 YSYEKL come from the germline V gene. CDR3 loop: CASSHRVTDSGELFF. The CDR3 coding sequence is TGCGCCAGCAGCCACAGGGTTACGGATTCCGGGGAGCTGTTTTTT.

The chain uses TRBV6-4 and TRBJ1-2, with TRBD1 identical over 7 bases. Germline CDR1 MRHNA, CDR2 SNTAGT. The CDR3 loop spans 15 amino acids. V trimming: 8 bases; J trimming: 0 bases; junction bases outside the gene matches: 9. DNA for the CDR3: TGTGCCAGCGCTCCGCAGGGGGGAGCTAACTATGGCTACACCTTC. Encoded protein: CASAPQGGANYGYTF.

The chain links TRBV7-9 to TRBJ2-1, with D perhaps matching TRBD1 or TRBD2 (5 bases each). CDR3 size: 14 residues. Trimming left V 2 bases short and J 8 bases short, with 13 bases between. Germline CDR1 reads SEHNR; CDR2 reads FQNEAQ (reference sequence). CDR3 sequence reads: CASSLSGGRDEQFF. The CDR3 DNA is TGTGCCAGCAGCTTAAGTGGGGGTCGTGATGAGCAGTTCTTC.

The chain is built from TRBV11-2 and TRBJ2-1; 7 nucleotides match TRBD2. The CDR3 length is 16 residues. The germline gives CDR1 SGHAT, CDR2 FQNNGV. The ends lost 1 base at V and 7 bases at J; junction bases unmatched: 10. In nucleotides, the CDR3 is TGTGCCAGCAGCTTAGGCCCAGCGGGGAGCTTTAATGAGCAGTTCTTC. Amino acids: CASSLGPAGSFNEQFF.

This clonotype was detected only once. The chain links TRBV28 to TRBJ2-1; D is uncertain. Germline V gives CDR1 MDHEN, CDR2 SYDVKM. V gave up 6 bases and J gave up 5 bases, with 14 bases separating them. This CDR3 comprises 14 residues. The CDR3: CASSPQRGNNEQFF. The CDR3 region has the DNA TGTGCCAGCAGCCCGCAGAGAGGAAACAATGAGCAGTTCTTC.

This clonotype was counted only a few times. The chain joins TRBV27 to TRBJ2-7; TRBD1 is a possible D gene (5 bases). The CDR3 spans 13 residues. The germline gives CDR1 MNHEY, CDR2 SMNVEV (reference sequence). The germline V and J ends were trimmed by 5 bases and 5 bases, with 13 bases remaining between them. The CDR3 loop is CASSIYQGNEQYF. The CDR3 DNA reads as TGTGCCAGCAGTATCTACCAGGGCAACGAGCAGTACTTC.